This T cell receptor (beta chain) stems from a study of cytomegalovirus exposure and HLA in healthy donors. General study findings and limits: It was reportedly the case that the classifier diagnosed cytomegalovirus status with high specificity and sensitivity. Some segments of the V type, notably TRBV6-2 and TRBV6-3, were excluded as indistinguishable.

The junction had 8 bases not matched to a gene; V was cut back by 1 base and J by 5 bases. Germline V gives CDR1 SGHRS, CDR2 YFSETQ. There are 15 residues in the CDR3. PCR primers comprised 60 Vbeta and 13 Jbeta primers. Profiled with immunoSEQ multiplex PCR; TCRdb holds only in-frame clones, not every one. The sample lists about 120,000 clones, 70% to 80% occurring once. A note on this clone: The antigen remains unidentified.

This rearrangement joins TRBV5-1 to TRBJ1-1, with 7 bases fitting TRBD1. Sequences were obtained from PBMCs. The origin of this receptor is a woman between 35 and 50 years old in good health and CMV-seropositive. This CDR3 reads CASSLSRQGSTEAFF. Here the CDR3 DNA reads TGCGCCAGCAGCTTGTCGAGACAGGGAAGTACTGAAGCTTTCTTT.